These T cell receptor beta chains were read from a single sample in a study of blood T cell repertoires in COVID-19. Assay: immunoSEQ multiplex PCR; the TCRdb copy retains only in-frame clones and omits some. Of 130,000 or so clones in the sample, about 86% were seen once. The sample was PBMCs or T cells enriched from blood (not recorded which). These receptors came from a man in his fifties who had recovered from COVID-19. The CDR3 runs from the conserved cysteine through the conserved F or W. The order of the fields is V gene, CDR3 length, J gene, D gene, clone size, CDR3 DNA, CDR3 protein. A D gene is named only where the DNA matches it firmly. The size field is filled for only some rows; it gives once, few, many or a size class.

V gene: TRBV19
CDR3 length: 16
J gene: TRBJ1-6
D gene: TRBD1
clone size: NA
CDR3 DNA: TGTGCCAGTAGTATATCCCCGGGACAGGGAAACGTACCCCTCCACTTT
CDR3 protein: CASSISPGQGNVPLHF

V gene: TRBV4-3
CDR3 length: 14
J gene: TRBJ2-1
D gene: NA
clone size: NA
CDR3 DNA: TGCGCCAGCAGCCAAGATAGTCGGGGCAATGAGCAGTTCTTC
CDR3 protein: CASSQDSRGNEQFF

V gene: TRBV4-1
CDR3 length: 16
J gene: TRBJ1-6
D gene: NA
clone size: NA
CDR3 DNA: TGCGCCAGCAGCCAAGAAACGACAACCTATAATTCACCCCTCCACTTT
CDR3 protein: CASSQETTTYNSPLHF

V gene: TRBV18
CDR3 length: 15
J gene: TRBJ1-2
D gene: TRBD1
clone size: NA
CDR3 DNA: TGTGCCAGCTCACCAGGGACAGGGCACGTCTATGGCTACACCTTC
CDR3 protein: CASSPGTGHVYGYTF

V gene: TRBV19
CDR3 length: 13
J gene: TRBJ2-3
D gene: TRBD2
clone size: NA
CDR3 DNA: TGTGCCAGTTATCCTAGCGGTTCAGATACGCAGTATTTT
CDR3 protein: CASYPSGSDTQYF

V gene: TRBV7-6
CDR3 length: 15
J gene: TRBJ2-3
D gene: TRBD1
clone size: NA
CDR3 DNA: TGTGCCAGCAGCGGGACAGGGGCCATCACAGATACGCAGTATTTT
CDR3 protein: CASSGTGAITDTQYF

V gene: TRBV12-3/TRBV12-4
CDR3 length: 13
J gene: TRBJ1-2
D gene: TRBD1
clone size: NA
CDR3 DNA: TGTGCCAGCAGTTTAAGACAGGGGGCTCACTACACCTTC
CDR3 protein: CASSLRQGAHYTF

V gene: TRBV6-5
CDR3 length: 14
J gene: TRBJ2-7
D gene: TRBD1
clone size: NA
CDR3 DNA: TGTGCCAGCTCTGGACAGGGGGTATCCTACGAGCAGTACTTC
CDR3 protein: CASSGQGVSYEQYF

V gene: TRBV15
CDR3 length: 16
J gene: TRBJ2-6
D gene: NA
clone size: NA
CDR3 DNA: TGTGCCACCAGCAGAGACGGGGAATCCGGGGCCAACGTCCTGACTTTC
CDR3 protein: CATSRDGESGANVLTF

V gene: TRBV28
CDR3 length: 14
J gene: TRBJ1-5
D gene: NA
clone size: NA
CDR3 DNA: TGTGCCAGCAGACCACAGATGAGCAATCAGCCCCAGCATTTT
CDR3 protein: CASRPQMSNQPQHF

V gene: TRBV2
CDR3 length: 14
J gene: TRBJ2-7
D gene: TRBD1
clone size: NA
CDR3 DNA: TGTGCCAGCAGCCCCGGACAGGGGATCTACGAGCAGTACTTC
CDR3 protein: CASSPGQGIYEQYF

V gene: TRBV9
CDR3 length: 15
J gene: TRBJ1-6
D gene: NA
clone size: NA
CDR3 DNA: TGTGCCAGCAGCGTTGGCGGCTCCTATAATTCACCCCTCCACTTT
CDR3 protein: CASSVGGSYNSPLHF

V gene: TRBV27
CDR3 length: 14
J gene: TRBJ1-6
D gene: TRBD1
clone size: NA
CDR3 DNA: TGTGCCAGCAGTGCTTCGACAGGGGTCTCACCCCTCCACTTT
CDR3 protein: CASSASTGVSPLHF

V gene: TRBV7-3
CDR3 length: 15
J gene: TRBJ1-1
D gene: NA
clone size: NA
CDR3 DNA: TGTGCCAGCAGCCCCAGGGGAGGGCGATATACTGAAGCTTTCTTT
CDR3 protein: CASSPRGGRYTEAFF

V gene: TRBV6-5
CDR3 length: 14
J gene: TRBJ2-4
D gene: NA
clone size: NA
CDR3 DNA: TGTGCCAGCAGGTCGGAGAGTGCCAAAAACATTCAGTACTTC
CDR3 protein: CASRSESAKNIQYF

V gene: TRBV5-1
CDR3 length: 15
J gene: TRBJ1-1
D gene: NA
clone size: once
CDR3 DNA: TGCGCCAGCAGCTTGCTCCGGACAGATGGAACTGAAGCTTTCTTT
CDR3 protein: CASSLLRTDGTEAFF

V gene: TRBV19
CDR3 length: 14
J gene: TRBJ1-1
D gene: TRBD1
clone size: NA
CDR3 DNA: TGTGCCAGTAGTATGCGGACAGGGAGAACTGAAGCTTTCTTT
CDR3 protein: CASSMRTGRTEAFF

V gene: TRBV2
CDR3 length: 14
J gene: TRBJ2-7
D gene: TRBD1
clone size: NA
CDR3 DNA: TGTGCCAGCAGTCCGGGACAGGGCCGCTACGAGCAGTACTTC
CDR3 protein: CASSPGQGRYEQYF

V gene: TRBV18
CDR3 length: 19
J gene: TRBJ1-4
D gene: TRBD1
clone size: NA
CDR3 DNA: TGTGCCAGCTCACTGTCCACCGGGACAGGGACGAGGAGGGATGAAAAACTGTTTTTT
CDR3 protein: CASSLSTGTGTRRDEKLFF

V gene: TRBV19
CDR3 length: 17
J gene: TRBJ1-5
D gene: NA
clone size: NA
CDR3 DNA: TGTGCCAGTAGTATGGGGTCAGGGGACCCCTCCAATCAGCCCCAGCATTTT
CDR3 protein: CASSMGSGDPSNQPQHF

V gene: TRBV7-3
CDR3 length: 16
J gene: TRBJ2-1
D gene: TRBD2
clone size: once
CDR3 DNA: TGTGCCAGCACCGTCTCCGGGACTAGCCCCTACAATGAGCAGTTCTTC
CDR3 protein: CASTVSGTSPYNEQFF

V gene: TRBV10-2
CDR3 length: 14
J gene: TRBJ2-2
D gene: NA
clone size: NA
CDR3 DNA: TGCGCCAGCAGTCACTGGACTGGGAACGGGGAGCTGTTTTTT
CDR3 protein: CASSHWTGNGELFF

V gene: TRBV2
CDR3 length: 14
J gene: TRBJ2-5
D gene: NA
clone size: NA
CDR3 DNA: TGTGCCAGCAGTGTATCGGGGAGTCAAGAGACCCAGTACTTC
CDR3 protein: CASSVSGSQETQYF

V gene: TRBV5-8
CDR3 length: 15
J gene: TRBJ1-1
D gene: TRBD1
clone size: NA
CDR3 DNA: TGTGCCAGCAGCTTGGCCGGGACAGGGTGGACTGAAGCTTTCTTT
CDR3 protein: CASSLAGTGWTEAFF

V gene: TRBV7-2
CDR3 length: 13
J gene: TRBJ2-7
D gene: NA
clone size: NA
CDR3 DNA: TGTGCCAGCAGCCTCCCAGGGCTGGACGAGCAGTACTTC
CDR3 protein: CASSLPGLDEQYF

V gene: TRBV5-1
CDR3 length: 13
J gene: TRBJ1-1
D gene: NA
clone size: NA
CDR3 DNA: TGCGCCAGCAGCTTGACACCCGCCACTGAAGCTTTCTTT
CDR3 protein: CASSLTPATEAFF

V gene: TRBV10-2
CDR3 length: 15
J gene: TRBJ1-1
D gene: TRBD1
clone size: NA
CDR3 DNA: TGCGCCAGCAATACCAGACAGGGCCTCTTCACTGAAGCTTTCTTT
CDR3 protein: CASNTRQGLFTEAFF

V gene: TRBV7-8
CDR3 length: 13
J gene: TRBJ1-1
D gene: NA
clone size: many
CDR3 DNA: TGTGCCAGCAGCCCCAGGGGTAGGACTGAAGCTTTCTTT
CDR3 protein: CASSPRGRTEAFF

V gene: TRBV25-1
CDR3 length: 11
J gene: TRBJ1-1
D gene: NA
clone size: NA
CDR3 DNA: TGTGCCAGCAGCTCAGGTCTCGAAGCTTTCTTT
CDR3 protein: CASSSGLEAFF

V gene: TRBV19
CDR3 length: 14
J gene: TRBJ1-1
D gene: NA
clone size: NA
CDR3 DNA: TGTGCCAGTAGTATAGGGTCTAAGACAACTGAAGCTTTCTTT
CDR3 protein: CASSIGSKTTEAFF

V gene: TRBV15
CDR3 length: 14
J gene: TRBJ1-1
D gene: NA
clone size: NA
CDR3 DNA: TGTGCCACCAGGTCGGGAGGCATGAACACTGAAGCTTTCTTT
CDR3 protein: CATRSGGMNTEAFF

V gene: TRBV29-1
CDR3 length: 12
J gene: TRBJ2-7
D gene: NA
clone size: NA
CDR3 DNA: TGCAGCGTTGAAACGACAAACTACGAGCAGTACTTC
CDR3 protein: CSVETTNYEQYF

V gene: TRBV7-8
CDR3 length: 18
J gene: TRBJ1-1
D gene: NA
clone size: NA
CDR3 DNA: TGTGCCAGCAGCGCCGAGCCCATAAGTACAGGGAAAGGCACTGAAGCTTTCTTT
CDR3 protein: CASSAEPISTGKGTEAFF

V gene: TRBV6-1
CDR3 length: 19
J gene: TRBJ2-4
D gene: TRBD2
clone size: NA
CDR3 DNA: TGTGCCAGCAGTGACCCACCGCGACTAGCGGGGGGTGCCAAAAACATTCAGTACTTC
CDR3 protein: CASSDPPRLAGGAKNIQYF

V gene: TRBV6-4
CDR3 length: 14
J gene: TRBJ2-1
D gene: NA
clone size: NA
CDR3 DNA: TGTGCCAGCAGTGACGCGGGGGCCCGCGGTGAGCAGTTCTTC
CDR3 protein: CASSDAGARGEQFF

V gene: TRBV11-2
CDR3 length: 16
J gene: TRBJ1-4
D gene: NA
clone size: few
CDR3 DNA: TGTGCCAGCAGGAAGAACGGCGGCGCAACTAATGAAAAACTGTTTTTT
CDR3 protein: CASRKNGGATNEKLFF

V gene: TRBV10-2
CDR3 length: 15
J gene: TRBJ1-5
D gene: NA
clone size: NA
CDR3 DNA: TGCGCCAGCAGTGAGTCGCGAATTAGCAATCAGCCCCAGCATTTT
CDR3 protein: CASSESRISNQPQHF

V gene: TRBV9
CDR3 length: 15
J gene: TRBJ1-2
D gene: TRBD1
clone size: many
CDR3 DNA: TGTGCCAGCAGCTTCAACCGGGACAGGGTTTATGGCTACACCTTC
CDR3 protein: CASSFNRDRVYGYTF

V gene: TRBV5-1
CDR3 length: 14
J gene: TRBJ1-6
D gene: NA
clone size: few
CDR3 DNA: TGCGCCAGCAGCTTGGACGCGGGTAATTCACCCCTCCACTTT
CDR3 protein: CASSLDAGNSPLHF

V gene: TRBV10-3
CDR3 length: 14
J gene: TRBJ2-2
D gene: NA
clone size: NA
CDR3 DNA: TGTGCCATCAGGACCCCCCCGGGTAACGGGGAGCTGTTTTTT
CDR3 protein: CAIRTPPGNGELFF

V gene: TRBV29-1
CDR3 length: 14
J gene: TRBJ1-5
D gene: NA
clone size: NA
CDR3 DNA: TGCAGCTACCACGTGGCAGTTGACAATCAGCCCCAGCATTTT
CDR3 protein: CSYHVAVDNQPQHF

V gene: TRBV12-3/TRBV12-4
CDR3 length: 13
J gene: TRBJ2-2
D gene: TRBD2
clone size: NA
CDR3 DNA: TGTGCCAGCAGCAGGACTAGCATCGGGGAGCTGTTTTTT
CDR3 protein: CASSRTSIGELFF

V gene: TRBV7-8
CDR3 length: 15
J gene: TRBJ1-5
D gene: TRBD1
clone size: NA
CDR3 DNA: TGTGCCAGCAGCTTAGATAGGTCAGGGGGTCAGCCCCAGCATTTT
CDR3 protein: CASSLDRSGGQPQHF

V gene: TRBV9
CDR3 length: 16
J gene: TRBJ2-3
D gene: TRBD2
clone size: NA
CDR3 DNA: TGTGCCAGCAGCATCGGACTAGCGGGGATCACAGATACGCAGTATTTT
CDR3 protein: CASSIGLAGITDTQYF

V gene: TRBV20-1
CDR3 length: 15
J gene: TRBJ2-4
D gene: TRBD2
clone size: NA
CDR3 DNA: TGCAGTGCTAGTGGACTAGCGGGGGGGCTAAACATTCAGTACTTC
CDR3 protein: CSASGLAGGLNIQYF

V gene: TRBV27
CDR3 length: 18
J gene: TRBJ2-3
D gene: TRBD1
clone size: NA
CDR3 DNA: TGTGCCAGCAGTTCCCCCCCCCGGACAGGGCGGGGCACAGATACGCAGTATTTT
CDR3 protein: CASSSPPRTGRGTDTQYF

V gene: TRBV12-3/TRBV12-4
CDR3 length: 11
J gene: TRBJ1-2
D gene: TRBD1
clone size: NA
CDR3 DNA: TGTGCCAGCAGCCCGGGACAGCCCCACACCTTC
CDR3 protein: CASSPGQPHTF

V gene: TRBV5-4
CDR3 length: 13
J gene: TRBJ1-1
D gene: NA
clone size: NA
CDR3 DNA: TGTGCCAGCAGCTTGGGCATAGCGACTGAAGCTTTCTTT
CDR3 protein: CASSLGIATEAFF

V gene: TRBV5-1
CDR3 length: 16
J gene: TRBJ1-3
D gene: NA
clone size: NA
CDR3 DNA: TGCGCCAGCAGCTTGGAATTAGCTAACTCTGGAAACACCATATATTTT
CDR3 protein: CASSLELANSGNTIYF

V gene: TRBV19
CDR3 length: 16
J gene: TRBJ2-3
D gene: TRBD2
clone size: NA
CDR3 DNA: TGTGCCAGTAGTACCCGACTAGCGGGGGGGTTGGATACGCAGTATTTT
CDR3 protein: CASSTRLAGGLDTQYF

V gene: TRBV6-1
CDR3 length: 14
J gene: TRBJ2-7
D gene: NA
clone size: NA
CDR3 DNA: TGTGCCAGCAGTGAATCGGGTGCCCTCTACGAGCAGTACTTC
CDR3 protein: CASSESGALYEQYF

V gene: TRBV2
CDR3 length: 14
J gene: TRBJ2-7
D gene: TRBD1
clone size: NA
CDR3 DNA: TGTGCCAGCATAGGACAGGGGCTGCCATACGAGCAGTACTTC
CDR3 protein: CASIGQGLPYEQYF

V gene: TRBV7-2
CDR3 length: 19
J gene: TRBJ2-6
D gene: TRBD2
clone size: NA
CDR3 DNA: TGTGCCAGCAGCTCCACCCCACGGGGAGGGATCTCTGGGGCCAACGTCCTGACTTTC
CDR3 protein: CASSSTPRGGISGANVLTF

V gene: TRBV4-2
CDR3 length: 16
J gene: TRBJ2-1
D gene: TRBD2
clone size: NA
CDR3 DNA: TGTGCCAGCAGCCCATCGGGGACTAGCCCCGAGAATGAGCAGTTCTTC
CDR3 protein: CASSPSGTSPENEQFF